This T cell receptor (beta chain) was sequenced for a study of T cells in Graves' hyperthyroidism and ophthalmopathy. At least ten counts were recorded for this clonotype. Its target is unknown. Findings and caveats of the study: The model's output predicted ophthalmopathy at a median of around 6.9 months prior to onset.

Looked up from germline, CDR1 is SNHLY and CDR2 is FYNNEI. Trimming cost V 6 bases and J 8 bases, with 13 bases left between them. The CDR3 has 13 amino acids. Subjects aged 18 to 65 presented with newly diagnosed hyperthyroidism of less than 2 months' duration. Diagnosis rested on symptoms, serum thyroxine and TRAb, thyroid ultrasound, and orbital computed tomography. There were TCR beta CDR3 regions amplified from RNA transcripts. An initial round of RT-PCR targeting the TCR CDR3 relied on the HTBI primer set. TCRdb analysed the multiplex PCR reads with MiXCR anew, one entry per CDR3 protein. The sample has under 350,000 distinct CDR3 sequences; over 15% are singletons.

The TCR sequence derives from a woman aged 45-65 years with Graves' hyperthyroidism. The chain combines TRBV2 with TRBJ1-4; D might be TRBD1 (5 bases). Sequenced material: blood. CDR3 sequence: CASRTGTVEKLFF. CDR3 nucleotide sequence: TGTGCCAGCAGAACCGGGACGGTCGAAAAACTGTTTTTT.